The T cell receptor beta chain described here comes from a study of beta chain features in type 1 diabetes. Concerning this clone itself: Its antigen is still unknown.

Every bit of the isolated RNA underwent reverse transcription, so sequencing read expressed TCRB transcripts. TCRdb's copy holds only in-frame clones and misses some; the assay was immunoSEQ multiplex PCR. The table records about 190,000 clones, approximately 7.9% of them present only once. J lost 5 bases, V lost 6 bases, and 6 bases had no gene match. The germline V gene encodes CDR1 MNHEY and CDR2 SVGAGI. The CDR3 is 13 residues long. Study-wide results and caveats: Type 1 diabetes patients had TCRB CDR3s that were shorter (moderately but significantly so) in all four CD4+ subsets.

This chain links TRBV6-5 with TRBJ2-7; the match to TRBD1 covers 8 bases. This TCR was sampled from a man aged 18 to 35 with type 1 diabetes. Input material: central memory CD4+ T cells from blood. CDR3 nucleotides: TGTGCCAGCAGGGATCCGGACAGGGACGAGCAGTACTTC. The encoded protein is CASRDPDRDEQYF.